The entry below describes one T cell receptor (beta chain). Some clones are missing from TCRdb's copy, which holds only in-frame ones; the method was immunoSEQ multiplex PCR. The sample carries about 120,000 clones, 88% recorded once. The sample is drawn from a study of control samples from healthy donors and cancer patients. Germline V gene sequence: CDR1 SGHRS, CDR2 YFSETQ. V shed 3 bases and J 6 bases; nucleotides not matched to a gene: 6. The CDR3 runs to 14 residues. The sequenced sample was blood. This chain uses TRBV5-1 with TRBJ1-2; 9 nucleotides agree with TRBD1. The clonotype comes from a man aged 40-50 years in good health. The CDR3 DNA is TGCGCCAGCAGCTCGGGACAGGGATTTCATGGCTACACCTTC. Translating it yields CASSSGQGFHGYTF.